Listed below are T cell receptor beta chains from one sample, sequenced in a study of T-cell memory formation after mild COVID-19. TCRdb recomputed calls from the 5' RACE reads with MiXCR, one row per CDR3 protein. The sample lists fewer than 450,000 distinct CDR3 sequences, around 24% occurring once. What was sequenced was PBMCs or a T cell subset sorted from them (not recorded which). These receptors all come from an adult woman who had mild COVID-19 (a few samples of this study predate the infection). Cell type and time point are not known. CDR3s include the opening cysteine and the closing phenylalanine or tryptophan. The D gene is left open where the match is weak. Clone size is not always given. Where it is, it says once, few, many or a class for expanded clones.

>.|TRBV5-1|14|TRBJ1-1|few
TGCGCCAGCAACGACGGACAGCCGAACACTGAAGCTTTCTTT
CASNDGQPNTEAFF
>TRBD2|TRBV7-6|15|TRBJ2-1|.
TGTGCCAGCAGCCGCACTAGCGGGGGGGGAGGTGAGCAGTTCTTC
CASSRTSGGGGEQFF
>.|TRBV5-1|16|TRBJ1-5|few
TGCGCCAGCAGGGGGGCGGATACGTATAGCAATCAGCCCCAGCATTTT
CASRGADTYSNQPQHF
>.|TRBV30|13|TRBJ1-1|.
TGTGCCTGGAGTGTCACGGGATACACTGAAGCTTTCTTT
CAWSVTGYTEAFF
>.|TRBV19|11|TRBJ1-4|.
TGTGCCAGTAGTCCCGGGAACGAACTGTTTTTT
CASSPGNELFF
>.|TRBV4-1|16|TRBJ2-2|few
TGCGCCAGCAGCAAGGGGCTCACAAGCGCCGCCGGGGAGCTGTTTTTT
CASSKGLTSAAGELFF
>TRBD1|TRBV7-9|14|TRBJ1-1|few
TGTGCCAGCAGCATAACAGGGGGTGAGACTGAAGCTTTCTTT
CASSITGGETEAFF
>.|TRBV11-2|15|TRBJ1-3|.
TGTGCCAGCAGCTTGCCGGGAGATGCTGGAAACACCATATATTTT
CASSLPGDAGNTIYF
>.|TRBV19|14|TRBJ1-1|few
TGTGCCAGTACCGACTACGGGGTGAACACTGAAGCTTTCTTT
CASTDYGVNTEAFF
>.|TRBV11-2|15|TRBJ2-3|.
TGTGCCAGCAGCTTAATTTCCGTGGGCACAGATACGCAGTATTTT
CASSLISVGTDTQYF
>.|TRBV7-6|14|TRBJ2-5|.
TGTGCCAGCAGCTTAGGGGTGTACCAAGAGACCCAGTACTTC
CASSLGVYQETQYF
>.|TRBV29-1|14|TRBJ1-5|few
TGCAGCGTTGCTGGGGAATATAGCAATCAGCCCCAGCATTTT
CSVAGEYSNQPQHF
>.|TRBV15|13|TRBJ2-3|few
TGTGCCACCAGCAGTGTTAGTACAGATACGCAGTATTTT
CATSSVSTDTQYF
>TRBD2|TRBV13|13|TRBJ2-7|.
TGTGCCAGCAGAGCGGGATCAACCTACGAGCAGTACTTC
CASRAGSTYEQYF
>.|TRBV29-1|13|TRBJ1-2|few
TGCAGCGTGGGGGGCAGGCTACTCTATGGCTACACCTTC
CSVGGRLLYGYTF
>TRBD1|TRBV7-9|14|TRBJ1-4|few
TGTGCCAGCAGCGTACGGACAGGGGATGAAAAACTGTTTTTT
CASSVRTGDEKLFF
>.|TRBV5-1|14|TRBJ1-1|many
TGCGCCAGCAGGTTAGGGAGGGGAGACACTGAAGCTTTCTTT
CASRLGRGDTEAFF
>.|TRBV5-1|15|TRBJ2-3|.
TGCGCCAGCAGCCGTAACGGAGACCGCACAGATACGCAGTATTTT
CASSRNGDRTDTQYF
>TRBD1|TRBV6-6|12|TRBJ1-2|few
TGTGCCAGCAGGGGACAGGCCTATGGCTACACCTTC
CASRGQAYGYTF
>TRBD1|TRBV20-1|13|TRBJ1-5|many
TGCAGCGCCGGGACAGGGGTAGGTCAGCCCCAGCATTTT
CSAGTGVGQPQHF
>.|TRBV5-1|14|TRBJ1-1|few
TGCGCCAGCAGCACGCGGGGCCAGGACGGTGAAGCTTTCTTT
CASSTRGQDGEAFF
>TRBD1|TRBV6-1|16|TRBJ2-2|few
TGTGCCAGCAGGAGGGACAGGGGGTCGAACACCGGGGAGCTGTTTTTT
CASRRDRGSNTGELFF
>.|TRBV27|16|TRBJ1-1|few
TGTGCCAGCAGTTTCAGACCTGGGGAAATGAACACTGAAGCTTTCTTT
CASSFRPGEMNTEAFF
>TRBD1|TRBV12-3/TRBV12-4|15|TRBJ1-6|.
TGTGCCAGCAGTCAAGTGGACAGGAGGCGGTCACCCCTCCACTTT
CASSQVDRRRSPLHF
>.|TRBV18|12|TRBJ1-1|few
TGTGCCAGCTCGCCCGCGGGCACTGAAGCTTTCTTT
CASSPAGTEAFF
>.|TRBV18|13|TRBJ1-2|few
TGTGCCAGCTCACCACCGTCCTACTATGGCTACACCTTC
CASSPPSYYGYTF